A single sample is the source of the 8 T cell receptor beta chains below, sequenced in a study of cytotoxic CD8 clonotypes in ibrutinib-treated CLL. Some clones are missing from TCRdb's copy, which holds only in-frame ones; the method was immunoSEQ multiplex PCR. The sample holds about 160,000 clones, 84% seen once. Specimen: PBMCs, collected after 24 months of ibrutinib treatment. All receptors derive from a human donor with chronic lymphocytic leukemia.

The V and J genes are TRBV27 and TRBJ2-1; D not certain. V shed 3 bases and J shed 7 bases, with 10 bases lying between them. The germline V gene has CDR1 MNHEY and CDR2 SMNVEV (reference sequence). The CDR3 is 13 amino acids. In DNA, the CDR3 is TGTGCCAGCAGTTTGGTCGACGGGAATGAGCAGTTCTTC. It codes for CASSLVDGNEQFF.

The rearrangement joins TRBV25-1 to TRBJ2-2; D uncertain. This CDR3 has 12 amino acids. Germline V CDR1 and CDR2: MGHDK, SYGVNS. V lost 0 bases and J lost 7, with 3 bases in between. The CDR3 protein is CASSEYGGELFF. In DNA, the CDR3 is TGTGCCAGCAGTGAATATGGCGGGGAGCTGTTTTTT.

The chain has TRBV19 and TRBJ2-3; D might be TRBD2 (5 bases). Germline V gene sequence: CDR1 LNHDA, CDR2 SQIVND (reference sequence). This CDR3 contains 12 residues. The V gene lost 6 bases and the J gene lost 7 bases, with 11 bases spanning the gap. This chain's CDR3 is CASSRGSNTQYF. CDR3 nucleotides: TGTGCCAGTAGCCGAGGGAGTAATACGCAGTATTTT.

The gene calls are TRBV18 and TRBJ2-6; unclear D gene. Germline V gene lookup returns CDR1 KGHSH and CDR2 LQKENI. Trimming took 2 bases from V and 1 from J, leaving 6 bases between them. This CDR3 contains 15 residues. For the CDR3, the DNA is TGTGCCAGCTCACCAGGATTATCTGGGGCCAACGTCCTGACTTTC. Its protein product is CASSPGLSGANVLTF.

This chain connects TRBV19 to TRBJ2-5; TRBD2 is a possible D gene (6 bases). V was shortened by 3 bases and J by 3 bases, with 14 bases between the two germline ends. Germline V gives CDR1 LNHDA, CDR2 SQIVND (reference sequence). This CDR3 has 15 residues. The CDR3 region is CASSIPGGGKETQYF. CDR3 nucleotide sequence: TGTGCCAGTAGTATCCCCGGTGGGGGGAAAGAGACCCAGTACTTC.

The chain carries TRBV7-9 and TRBJ2-7; weak D call: TRBD1 (5 bases). Germline values: CDR1 SEHNR, CDR2 FQNEAQ (reference sequence). The V end lost 4 bases, the J end lost 3 bases, and 13 bases lay between the germline ends. The CDR3 is made up of 14 amino acids. This CDR3 reads CASSYGEGVYEQYF. CDR3 coding DNA: TGTGCCAGCAGCTACGGAGAAGGGGTCTACGAGCAGTACTTC.

The rearrangement links TRBV2 to TRBJ1-5; TRBD1 might be the D (5 bases). V gave up 7 bases and J gave up 1 base, with 17 bases separating them. This CDR3 comprises 16 residues. Looked up from germline, CDR1 is SNHLY and CDR2 is FYNNEI. The CDR3 bases are TGTGCCAGCACCGGTAGGAGGGGAGGAAGCAATCAGCCCCAGCATTTT. Protein sequence: CASTGRRGGSNQPQHF.

The V and J genes are TRBV28 and TRBJ1-2, with 8 bases matching TRBD1. V trimming: 3 bases; J trimming: 0 bases; junction bases outside the gene matches: 3. The CDR3 is 15 amino acids. CDR1 MDHEN and CDR2 SYDVKM come from the germline V gene. DNA of the CDR3: TGTGCCAGCAGTTTCCGGGACAGGACTAACTATGGCTACACCTTC. This sequence encodes CASSFRDRTNYGYTF.